This T cell receptor (beta chain) stems from a study of cytomegalovirus exposure and HLA in healthy donors. Notes on the study in general: What TCR beta sequences reportedly achieved was accurate prediction of HLA-A and HLA-B alleles in most subjects. In a later analysis, parvovirus B19, influenza, CMV and Epstein-Barr virus appeared linked to several top co-occurrence clusters.

Nominally healthy donors were sampled, though unrecorded immune exposures were likely. For this clone: The target antigen is unknown.

Amplification used 60 Vbeta primers and 13 Jbeta primers. Sequenced by immunoSEQ multiplex PCR; TCRdb stores in-frame clones only, minus some. The sample holds more than 85,000 clones, approximately 9% seen once. Trimming cost V 0 bases and J 7 bases, with 4 bases left between them. CDR1 and CDR2 (germline): PRHDT, FYEKMQ (reference sequence). The CDR3 totals 12 residues. Input material: PBMCs. The chain combines TRBV13 with TRBJ2-1; D call uncertain. The clonotype comes from a man aged 50 or older in good health and CMV-seropositive. The CDR3 sequence is CASSLGRNEQFF. The CDR3 DNA reads as TGTGCCAGCAGCTTAGGGCGTAATGAGCAGTTCTTC.